The clone carrying this TCR beta chain is a singleton in its sample. Between the trimmed V and J ends, which lost 0 bases and 10 bases, there was a span of 15 bases. From germline, CDR1 is MGHRA and CDR2 YSYEKL. This CDR3 spans 15 amino acids. The sample is drawn from a study of T cell changes during pregnancy in multiple sclerosis. Produced via immunoSEQ multiplex PCR; TCRdb's table is partial and in-frame only. The data hold about 80,000 clones, with under 95% observed a single time. The source is a female donor with multiple sclerosis, enrolled in a pregnancy study. This rearrangement joins TRBV4-1 to TRBJ1-4; weak D call: TRBD1 (5 bases). The material sequenced was peripheral blood, taken before pregnancy. The chain's CDR3 is CASSQDGGGIRKLFF. DNA of the CDR3: TGCGCCAGCAGCCAAGATGGCGGGGGTATTCGAAAACTGTTTTTT.